The T cell receptor beta chain under discussion was sequenced for a study of response to subunit inactivated influenza vaccine. This clonotype has ten or more counts. MiXCR, run by TCRdb on the RT-PCR reads, gives a single entry per CDR3 protein. This table has around 710,000 distinct CDR3 sequences, over 11% appearing once. Trimming took 0 bases from V and 2 from J, leaving 7 bases between them. The CDR3 is 14 amino acids. The germline V gene has CDR1 SGHDN and CDR2 FVKESK. Sequenced here: PBMCs from blood, sampled less than 15 days before vaccination. The TCR comes from a man over 45 who received an inactivated influenza vaccine. This chain connects TRBV14 to TRBJ1-1, with D tentatively TRBD1 (5 bases). CDR3 sequence reads: CASSQETVNTEAFF. The CDR3 DNA is TGTGCCAGCAGCCAAGAGACAGTTAACACTGAAGCTTTCTTT.